These 15 T cell receptor beta chains were all obtained from the same sample, sequenced in a study of technical replicates of blood from a handful of donors. Assay used: immunoSEQ multiplex PCR; TCRdb lists only in-frame clones, some missing. The sample contains around 63,000 clones, 98% of which appear only once. Sample: T cells isolated from PBMCs. Every receptor here comes from a human donor in good health.

The chain combines TRBV11-3 with TRBJ2-5; 8 bases map to TRBD1. The CDR3 covers 12 residues. Per the germline V gene, CDR1 is SGHNT and CDR2 is YENEEA. Losses at the gene ends were 4 bases for V and 5 bases for J; bases not matched to a gene: 0. In DNA, the CDR3 is TGTGCCAGCAGCTACAGGGGGGAGACCCAGTACTTC. This codes for CASSYRGETQYF.

The rearrangement uses TRBV7-6 and TRBJ2-7; the match to TRBD2 covers 7 bases. This CDR3 has 16 residues. CDR1 is SGHVS and CDR2 is FNYEAQ in the germline V gene. J lost 2 bases, V lost 5 bases, and 12 bases had no gene match. CDR3 sequence: CASSQAGVSGTYEQYF. CDR3 nucleotides: TGTGCCAGCAGCCAGGCGGGGGTTTCAGGAACCTACGAGCAGTACTTC.

The chain recombines TRBV4-2 with TRBJ2-7, with D tentatively TRBD2 (6 bases). CDR1 is LGHNA and CDR2 is YNFKEQ in the germline V gene. The V end lost 1 base, the J end lost 0 bases, and 16 bases lay between the germline ends. The CDR3 extends over 17 amino acids. The CDR3 region is CASSQAVSAGSSYEQYF. DNA for the CDR3: TGTGCCAGCAGCCAAGCAGTGTCTGCGGGAAGCTCCTACGAGCAGTACTTC.

This rearrangement joins TRBV7-9 to TRBJ2-7; possibly TRBD2 for D (5 bases). The ends were cut back, 1 base at V and 11 bases at J, with 9 bases in the middle. The CDR3 covers 11 residues. In germline, CDR1 is SEHNR, CDR2 FQNEAQ (reference sequence). CDR3 residues: CASSLGELEYF. The CDR3 DNA reads as TGTGCCAGCAGCTTAGGGGAGCTCGAGTACTTC.

The chain carries TRBV5-6 and TRBJ2-7; D uncertain. V was trimmed by 3 bases and J by 6 bases, leaving 13 bases between them. This CDR3 spans 13 amino acids. CDR1 is SGHDT and CDR2 is YYEEEE in the germline V gene. DNA of the CDR3: TGTGCCAGCAGCTCTTGGCCCGTCCGCGAGCAGTACTTC. Protein sequence: CASSSWPVREQYF.

The chain joins TRBV28 to TRBJ2-5, with 7 bases lining up with TRBD1. The germline CDR1 and CDR2 sequences are MDHEN and SYDVKM. After removal of 5 bases from V and 2 bases from J, the junction contained 11 bases not matched to a gene. The CDR3 contains 16 residues. CDR3 residues: CASSEPGTELQETQYF. CDR3 sequence (DNA): TGTGCCAGCAGTGAACCCGGGACAGAGCTTCAAGAGACCCAGTACTTC.

The DNA for the CDR3 is TGCGCCAGCAGCCAGGGCAGGGGCTCTGGAAACACCATATATTTT. Protein sequence: CASSQGRGSGNTIYF. V and J are TRBV4-1 and TRBJ1-3; TRBD1 is a possible D gene (6 bases). Trimming removed 3 bases from V and 0 bases from J, with 9 bases in between. There are 15 residues in the CDR3. CDR1 and CDR2 (germline): MGHRA, YSYEKL.

The V gene is TRBV6-5, the J gene TRBJ2-1; 10 positions agree with TRBD1. V shed 4 bases and J 4 bases; nucleotides not matched to a gene: 4. Germline V gene data show CDR1 as MNHEY and CDR2 as SVGAGI. This CDR3 contains 15 residues. The CDR3 nucleotides are TGTGCCAGCAGTTTCGACAGGGGGCTATACAATGAGCAGTTCTTC. Amino acids: CASSFDRGLYNEQFF.

The CDR3 DNA reads TGTGCCAGCAGCCTCCAGGGAGGTGAGCAGTTCTTC. It is translated as CASSLQGGEQFF. This chain connects TRBV7-9 to TRBJ2-1; a possible D gene is TRBD2 (6 bases). The V end was cut by 5 bases, the J end by 9 bases, with 11 bases between. Germline V gives CDR1 SEHNR, CDR2 FQNEAQ (reference sequence). The CDR3 spans 12 residues. Together with reference TRBV7-9 and TRBJ2-1, the CDR3 gives the full variable domain: DTGVSQNPRHKITKRGQNVTFRCDPISEHNRLYWYRQTLGQGPEFLTYFQNEAQLEKSRLLSDRFSAERPKGSFSTLEIQRTEQGDSAMYLCASSLQGGEQFFGPGTRLTVL.

This chain joins TRBV5-1 and TRBJ2-5; 10 bases line up with TRBD2. Per germline, CDR1 SGHRS and CDR2 YFSETQ. The V and J ends lost 4 bases and 4 bases, in that order; junction bases with no gene match: 13. CDR3 length: 17 residues. CDR3 sequence (DNA): TGCGCCAGCAGCGTAAGTCTAGCGGGAGCTTCGGGAGAGACCCAGTACTTC. Protein sequence: CASSVSLAGASGETQYF.

The chain combines TRBV2 with TRBJ1-2; D not certain. This CDR3 is built from 16 residues. The V and J ends lost 2 bases and 4 bases respectively, with 17 bases between them. Germline lookup yields CDR1 SNHLY and CDR2 FYNNEI. CDR3 sequence: CASSEFVDILLYGYTF. CDR3 sequence (DNA): TGTGCCAGCAGTGAATTCGTCGACATACTCCTCTATGGCTACACCTTC.

The V gene is TRBV14, the J gene TRBJ2-3; 15 nucleotides line up with TRBD2. Germline V gene lookup returns CDR1 SGHDN and CDR2 FVKESK. Trimming at V came to 2 bases and at J to 5 bases, leaving 8 bases not matched to a gene. This CDR3 has 18 amino acids. The CDR3 sequence: CASSQLPGLAGGVDTQYF. CDR3 nucleotides: TGTGCCAGCAGCCAATTACCGGGACTAGCGGGAGGCGTAGATACGCAGTATTTT.

V and J are TRBV15 and TRBJ2-3; 7 nucleotides line up with TRBD2. Looked up from germline, CDR1 is LNHNV and CDR2 is YYDKDF (reference sequence). V shed 1 base and J 0 bases; nucleotides not matched to a gene: 4. CDR3 length: 16 amino acids. This CDR3 reads CATSRGGRGSTDTQYF. The CDR3 DNA is TGTGCCACCAGCAGAGGAGGGAGGGGTAGCACAGATACGCAGTATTTT.

V usage is TRBV28 and J usage is TRBJ2-5, with 7 nucleotides matching TRBD1. V gave up 8 bases and J gave up 1 base; unmatched junction bases: 7. Germline CDR1 and CDR2: MDHEN and SYDVKM. The CDR3 extends over 14 amino acids. DNA for the CDR3: TGTGCCAGCGCTTTCGGGACAGTCCAAGAGACCCAGTACTTC. Its protein is CASAFGTVQETQYF.

The chain links TRBV10-2 to TRBJ2-5, with 9 bases identical to TRBD2. Germline V gene sequence: CDR1 WSHSY, CDR2 SAAADI. The CDR3 runs to 14 residues. Losses at the gene ends were 4 bases for V and 4 bases for J; bases not matched to a gene: 4. The CDR3 DNA reads as TGCGCCAGCAGTGTAGCGGGAGCGGTAGAGACCCAGTACTTC. Translation gives CASSVAGAVETQYF.